One sample yielded the 27 T cell receptor beta chains listed below, sequenced in a study of control samples from healthy donors and cancer patients (dated by TCRdb to about 2020). Receptor amplification or capture employed the immunoSEQ multiplex PCR assay. The table was pulled from immuneACCESS by TCRdb, which kept in-frame rearrangements only. Such tables lose some clones; where checked, under half of the loss comes from unresolved V genes, and the rest has no known cause. This sample lists approximately 140,000 clones; roughly 86% were detected once. Jointly, the top ten make up 6% to 9.5% of the sample. Specimen: PBMCs. These receptors came from a man aged 50-59 years with head and neck cancer.

The chain is built from TRBV15 and TRBJ2-1; 7 bases line up with TRBD2. Unmatched junction bases numbered 8, after V lost 2 bases and J lost 4 bases. Germline loops: CDR1 LNHNV, CDR2 YYDKDF (reference sequence). The CDR3 sequence is 16 residues long. The CDR3 is CATSRSGVRGYNEQFF. CDR3 DNA: TGTGCCACCAGCAGAAGCGGGGTCCGAGGTTACAATGAGCAGTTCTTC. The full variable domain, rest sourced from reference TRBV15 and TRBJ2-1, is DAMVIQNPRYQVTQFGKPVTLSCSQTLNHNVMYWYQQKSSQAPKLLFHYYDKDFNNEADTPDNFQSRRPNTSFCFLDIRSPGLGDTAMYLCATSRSGVRGYNEQFFGPGTRLTVL.

CDR3 in amino acids: CASSHRSEDTDTQYF. The DNA of the CDR3 is TGTGCCAGCAGCCATAGGTCGGAAGACACAGATACGCAGTATTTT. The chain is built from TRBV14 and TRBJ2-3; no reliable D call. V shed 3 bases and J shed 2 bases, with 12 bases lying between them. CDR3 length: 15 residues. Germline-derived CDR1 and CDR2 are SGHDN and FVKESK.

The chain recombines TRBV5-1 with TRBJ2-7; 8 nucleotides agree with TRBD2. This CDR3 comprises 17 residues. The J segment lost 5 bases and the V segment lost 0 bases, leaving 13 bases of the junction unmatched. The germline gives CDR1 SGHRS, CDR2 YFSETQ. The CDR3 sequence is CASSLGMGLGLVDEQYF. The DNA for the CDR3 is TGCGCCAGCAGCTTGGGAATGGGACTAGGATTAGTCGACGAGCAGTACTTC.

The chain carries TRBV5-1 and TRBJ2-3, with D unclear. The CDR3 runs to 13 residues. Germline loops: CDR1 SGHRS, CDR2 YFSETQ. Trimming cost V 4 bases and J 1 base, with 7 bases left between them. CDR3 loop: CASSMTRTDTQYF. In DNA, the CDR3 is TGCGCCAGCAGCATGACTCGCACAGATACGCAGTATTTT.

This clone was observed once. This rearrangement joins TRBV2 to TRBJ1-2; D call uncertain. The germline V gene has CDR1 SNHLY and CDR2 FYNNEI. This CDR3 comprises 16 residues. V lost 5 bases, J lost 0 bases, and 16 bases lay in between. The CDR3 loop reads CASSRSDGRANYGYTF. DNA for the CDR3: TGTGCCAGCAGTCGCTCTGACGGACGAGCTAACTATGGCTACACCTTC.

The gene calls are TRBV13 and TRBJ2-3; D is perhaps TRBD2 (6 bases). This CDR3 has 14 amino acids. Germline lookup yields CDR1 PRHDT and CDR2 FYEKMQ (reference sequence). Trimming pared 5 bases from V and 0 bases from J, leaving 9 bases between. The CDR3 DNA sequence: TGTGCCAGCAGCCTGGGGACTAGCACAGATACGCAGTATTTT. This encodes CASSLGTSTDTQYF.

The chain combines TRBV15 with TRBJ1-1; tentative D call: TRBD1 (6 bases). The CDR3 has 19 amino acids. Germline CDR1 is LNHNV and CDR2 is YYDKDF (reference sequence). V was pared by 0 bases and J by 2 bases, with 22 bases between. CDR3: CATSRDRGFLYGANTEAFF. In nucleotides, the CDR3 is TGTGCCACCAGCAGAGACAGGGGTTTCTTATATGGGGCAAACACTGAAGCTTTCTTT.

The chain employs TRBV11-2 and TRBJ1-2; no reliable D call. V was clipped by 3 bases and J by 5 bases, with 7 bases between them. CDR3 length equals 12 residues. Germline CDR1 reads SGHAT; CDR2 reads FQNNGV. The CDR3 protein is CASSFGQYGYTF. In DNA, the CDR3 is TGTGCCAGCAGCTTCGGGCAGTATGGCTACACCTTC.

CDR3 in amino acids: CAISESTGETQYF. CDR3 DNA: TGTGCCATCAGTGAGTCGACGGGGGAGACCCAGTACTTC. The chain uses TRBV10-3 and TRBJ2-5, with D perhaps matching TRBD2 (5 bases). This CDR3 is 13 amino acids long. The ends were cut back, 0 bases at V and 5 bases at J, with 7 bases in the middle. Germline V gene sequence: CDR1 ENHRY, CDR2 SYGVKD.

The CDR3 DNA sequence: TGTGCCAGCAGTTTAGGTAAGAACACTGAAGCTTTCTTT. This gives the protein CASSLGKNTEAFF. This chain uses TRBV12-3 or TRBV12-4 with TRBJ1-1; D ambiguous. V lost 1 base, J lost 1 base, and 4 bases lay in between. The CDR3 is made up of 13 amino acids.

V gene TRBV13 combines with J gene TRBJ2-1; D may be TRBD1 (6 bases). CDR1 PRHDT and CDR2 FYEKMQ come from the germline V gene (reference sequence). This CDR3 comprises 13 residues. V lost 4 bases and J 5 bases, leaving 9 bases between the germline ends. The CDR3 DNA sequence: TGTGCCAGCAGCTCGGACAGAAACAATGAGCAGTTCTTC. It yields the protein CASSSDRNNEQFF.

The CDR3 region has the DNA TGTGCCACCAGATCATTGACAGGTCTTAACTATGGCTACACCTTC. It is translated as CATRSLTGLNYGYTF. The chain employs TRBV27 and TRBJ1-2, with D possibly TRBD1 on 6 matching bases. Trimming cost V 10 bases and J 1 base, with 19 bases left between them. The CDR3 has 15 amino acids. The V gene's germline CDR1 is MNHEY and CDR2 SMNVEV (reference sequence).

V usage is TRBV2 and J usage is TRBJ1-2; maybe TRBD1 (6 bases). V lost 6 bases and J 2 bases, leaving 22 bases between the germline ends. This CDR3 region has 17 residues. The germline V gene encodes CDR1 SNHLY and CDR2 FYNNEI. CDR3 protein: CASRRVPGEISNYGYTF. DNA for the CDR3: TGTGCCAGCAGGAGGGTGCCAGGGGAGATCTCCAACTATGGCTACACCTTC.

The V call is TRBV11-3, the J call TRBJ1-6; D remains ambiguous. Trimming pared 3 bases from V and 9 bases from J, leaving 9 bases between. The V gene's germline CDR1 is SGHNT and CDR2 YENEEA. The length of the CDR3 is 13 residues. CDR3 nucleotide sequence: TGTGCCAGCAGCTTTCAGGAAACTTCACCCCTCCACTTT. This sequence encodes CASSFQETSPLHF.

The chain employs TRBV10-3 and TRBJ1-3; 8 nucleotides align to TRBD1. The CDR3 totals 16 residues. J gave up 3 bases and V 2 bases, and 6 bases lay outside the gene matches. Germline assignment: CDR1 ENHRY and CDR2 SYGVKD. CDR3 bases: TGTGCCATCAGTGAGCCACAGGGGGTCCTTGGAAACACCATATATTTT. Protein: CAISEPQGVLGNTIYF.

V and J are TRBV28 and TRBJ1-1; D remains ambiguous. The germline V gene has CDR1 MDHEN and CDR2 SYDVKM. This CDR3 is 14 amino acids long. The V gene lost 3 bases and the J gene lost 1 base, with 9 bases spanning the gap. The CDR3 is CASSFVGPNTEAFF. CDR3 DNA: TGTGCCAGCAGTTTCGTAGGCCCGAACACTGAAGCTTTCTTT.

The genes are TRBV5-1 and TRBJ2-7; 10 nucleotides line up with TRBD2. V lost 4 bases to trimming and J lost 3 bases; unmatched junction nucleotides: 7. CDR1 and CDR2 (germline): SGHRS, YFSETQ. CDR3 length equals 15 residues. CDR3: CASSDLAGAFYEQYF. CDR3 nucleotide sequence: TGCGCCAGCAGCGATCTAGCGGGAGCCTTCTACGAGCAGTACTTC.

In the case of this clone: In the same sample, other DNA sequences code for this CDR3. The chain couples TRBV12-3 or TRBV12-4 to TRBJ1-5; D is unclear. Between the trimmed V and J ends, which lost 6 bases and 6 bases, there was a span of 9 bases. CDR3 length equals 12 residues. The CDR3 region is CASSPAGQPQHF. In DNA, the CDR3 is TGTGCCAGCAGCCCTGCGGGTCAGCCCCAGCATTTT.

The V gene is TRBV4-1, the J gene TRBJ1-6; no reliable D call. Germline V CDR1 and CDR2: MGHRA, YSYEKL. This CDR3 contains 13 residues. The V end was cut by 0 bases, the J end by 7 bases, with 4 bases between. The CDR3 loop is CASSQELNSPLHF. CDR3 coding DNA: TGCGCCAGCAGCCAAGAATTAAATTCACCCCTCCACTTT.

This clone showed up just once. V and J are TRBV7-3 and TRBJ1-3; D possibly corresponds to TRBD1 (5 bases). The CDR3 consists of 16 residues. V lost 5 bases to trimming and J lost 0 bases, with 14 bases between them. Germline V gene lookup returns CDR1 SGHTA and CDR2 FQGTGA. The CDR3 sequence: CASSPGHSLSGNTIYF. The CDR3 DNA sequence: TGTGCCAGCAGCCCAGGACACTCCCTCTCTGGAAACACCATATATTTT.

The table lists this clone with a count of one. The rearrangement links TRBV7-3 to TRBJ2-6; unclear D gene. The CDR3 runs to 13 residues. The V end lost 3 bases, the J end lost 5 bases, and 5 bases lay between the germline ends. Germline-derived CDR1 and CDR2 are SGHTA and FQGTGA. CDR3 loop: CASSFDRANVLTF. As DNA, the CDR3 is TGTGCCAGCAGCTTCGACAGGGCCAACGTCCTGACTTTC.

The chain joins TRBV7-9 to TRBJ2-4, with D uncertain. CDR1 and CDR2 (germline): SEHNR, FQNEAQ (reference sequence). V lost 2 bases to trimming and J lost 0 bases, with 11 bases between them. The CDR3 runs 16 residues. The CDR3 here is CASSLSNSLAKNIQYF. The DNA for the CDR3 is TGTGCCAGCAGCTTATCTAACTCTCTAGCCAAAAACATTCAGTACTTC. The whole variable domain, remainder taken from reference TRBV7-9 and TRBJ2-4, is DTGVSQNPRHKITKRGQNVTFRCDPISEHNRLYWYRQTLGQGPEFLTYFQNEAQLEKSRLLSDRFSAERPKGSFSTLEIQRTEQGDSAMYLCASSLSNSLAKNIQYFGAGTRLSVL.

V and J are TRBV11-2 and TRBJ2-3, with 7 positions matching TRBD2. The CDR3 has 13 residues. V dropped 1 base and J dropped 6; count of bases not matched to a gene: 1. The germline V gene has CDR1 SGHAT and CDR2 FQNNGV. CDR3 coding DNA: TGTGCCAGCAGCTTAGGGGAGGGGGATACGCAGTATTTT. As protein: CASSLGEGDTQYF. Using reference TRBV11-2 and TRBJ2-3 for the parts outside the CDR3, the full variable domain is EAGVAQSPRYKIIEKRQSVAFWCNPISGHATLYWYQQILGQGPKLLIQFQNNGVVDDSQLPKDRFSAERLKGVDSTLKIQPAKLEDSAVYLCASSLGEGDTQYFGPGTRLTVL.

The rearrangement joins TRBV2 to TRBJ2-5; D is uncertain. The V and J ends lost 9 bases and 2 bases respectively, with 7 bases between them. Germline V gene data show CDR1 as SNHLY and CDR2 as FYNNEI. CDR3 length: 11 residues. The CDR3: CASGLQETQYF. The CDR3 DNA is TGTGCCAGTGGATTACAAGAGACCCAGTACTTC.

This chain links TRBV6-4 with TRBJ2-7; possible D gene TRBD1, 6 bases. Germline V CDR1 and CDR2: MRHNA, SNTAGT. V lost 2 bases and J lost 9, with 11 bases in between. This CDR3 contains 12 residues. CDR3 protein: CASSDDGGRQYF. The CDR3 bases are TGTGCCAGCAGTGACGATGGGGGCCGGCAGTACTTC.

This clone was picked up a small number of times. The V call is TRBV2, the J call TRBJ2-1, with TRBD2 identical over 10 bases. The germline V gene has CDR1 SNHLY and CDR2 FYNNEI. The CDR3 runs to 14 residues. The V segment lost 7 bases and the J segment 11 bases; nucleotides outside the gene matches: 11. The CDR3 here is CASNPAGGPTQQFF. The DNA for the CDR3 is TGTGCCAGCAACCCAGCGGGAGGGCCGACTCAGCAGTTCTTC. The full variable domain, completed using reference TRBV2 and TRBJ2-1, is EPEVTQTPSHQVTQMGQEVILRCVPISNHLYFYWYRQILGQKVEFLVSFYNNEISEKSEIFDDQFSVERPDGSNFTLKIRSTKLEDSAMYFCASNPAGGPTQQFFGPGTRLTVL.

The V gene is TRBV18, the J gene TRBJ1-5; D remains unclear. V was clipped by 4 bases and J by 8 bases, with 15 bases between them. CDR1 and CDR2 (germline): KGHSH, LQKENI. The CDR3 is 14 residues long. The CDR3 region has the DNA TGTGCCAGCTCACTAAGGGTACGGGAAGAGCCCCAGCATTTT. Translation: CASSLRVREEPQHF.